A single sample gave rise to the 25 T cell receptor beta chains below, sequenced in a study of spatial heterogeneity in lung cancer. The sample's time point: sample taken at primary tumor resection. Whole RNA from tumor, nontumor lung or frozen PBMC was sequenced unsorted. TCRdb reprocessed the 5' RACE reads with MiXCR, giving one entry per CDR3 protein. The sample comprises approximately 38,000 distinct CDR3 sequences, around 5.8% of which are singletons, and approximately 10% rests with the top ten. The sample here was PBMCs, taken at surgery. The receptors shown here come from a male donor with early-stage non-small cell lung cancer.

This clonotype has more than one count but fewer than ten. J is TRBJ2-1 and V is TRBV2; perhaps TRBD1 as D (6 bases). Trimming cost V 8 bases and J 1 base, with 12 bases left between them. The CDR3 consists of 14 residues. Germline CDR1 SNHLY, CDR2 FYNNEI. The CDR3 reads CASQGLGSYNEQFF. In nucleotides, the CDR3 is TGTGCCAGCCAGGGGTTAGGTTCCTACAATGAGCAGTTCTTC.

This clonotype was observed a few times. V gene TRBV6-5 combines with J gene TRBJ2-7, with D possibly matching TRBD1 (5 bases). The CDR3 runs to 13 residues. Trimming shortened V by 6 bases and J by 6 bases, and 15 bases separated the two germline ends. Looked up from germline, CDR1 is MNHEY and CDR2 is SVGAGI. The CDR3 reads CASRSTGPSEQYF. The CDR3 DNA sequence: TGTGCCAGCAGGAGTACAGGCCCCAGCGAGCAGTACTTC.

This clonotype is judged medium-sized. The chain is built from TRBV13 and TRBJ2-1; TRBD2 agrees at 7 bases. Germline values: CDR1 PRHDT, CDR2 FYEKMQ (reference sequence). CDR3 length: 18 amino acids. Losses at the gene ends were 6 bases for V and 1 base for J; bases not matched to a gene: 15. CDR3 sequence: CASRLRGEGRTSYNEQFF. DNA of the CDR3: TGTGCCAGCAGATTAAGAGGGGAGGGCAGGACATCCTACAATGAGCAGTTCTTC.

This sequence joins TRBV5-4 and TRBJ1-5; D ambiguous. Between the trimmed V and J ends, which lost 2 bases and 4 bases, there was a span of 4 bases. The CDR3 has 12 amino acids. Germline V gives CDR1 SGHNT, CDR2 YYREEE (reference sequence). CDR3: CASSFPNQPQHF. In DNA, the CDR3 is TGTGCCAGCAGCTTTCCTAATCAGCCCCAGCATTTT. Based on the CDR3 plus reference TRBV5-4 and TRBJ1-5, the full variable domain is ETGVTQSPTHLIKTRGQQVTLRCSSQSGHNTVSWYQQALGQGPQFIFQYYREEENGRGNFPPRFSGLQFPNYSSELNVNALELDDSALYLCASSFPNQPQHFGDGTRLSIL.

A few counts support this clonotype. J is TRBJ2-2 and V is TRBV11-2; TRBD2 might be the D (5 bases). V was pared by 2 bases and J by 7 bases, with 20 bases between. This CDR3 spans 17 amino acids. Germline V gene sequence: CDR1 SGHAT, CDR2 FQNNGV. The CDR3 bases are TGTGCCAGCAGCTTATCGTGGAGGACGGGTCCCCACGGGGAGCTGTTTTTT. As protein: CASSLSWRTGPHGELFF.

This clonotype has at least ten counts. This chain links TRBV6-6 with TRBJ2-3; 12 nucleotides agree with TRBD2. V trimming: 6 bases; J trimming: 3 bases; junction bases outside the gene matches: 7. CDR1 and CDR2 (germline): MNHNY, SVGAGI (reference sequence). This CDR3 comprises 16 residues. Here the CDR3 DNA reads TGTGCCAGCAGCCAAGGACTAGCGGGGCTGACAGATACGCAGTATTTT. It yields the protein CASSQGLAGLTDTQYF.

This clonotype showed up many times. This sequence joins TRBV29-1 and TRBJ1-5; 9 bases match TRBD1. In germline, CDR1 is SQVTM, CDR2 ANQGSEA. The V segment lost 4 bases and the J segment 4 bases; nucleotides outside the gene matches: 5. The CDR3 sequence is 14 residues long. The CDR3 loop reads CSVAPGQGNQPQHF. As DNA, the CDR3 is TGCAGCGTTGCTCCTGGACAGGGGAATCAGCCCCAGCATTTT. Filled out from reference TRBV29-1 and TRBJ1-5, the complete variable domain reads SAVISQKPSRDICQRGTSLTIQCQVDSQVTMMFWYRQQPGQSLTLIATANQGSEATYESGFVIDKFPISRPNLTFSTLTVSNMSPEDSSIYLCSVAPGQGNQPQHFGDGTRLSIL.

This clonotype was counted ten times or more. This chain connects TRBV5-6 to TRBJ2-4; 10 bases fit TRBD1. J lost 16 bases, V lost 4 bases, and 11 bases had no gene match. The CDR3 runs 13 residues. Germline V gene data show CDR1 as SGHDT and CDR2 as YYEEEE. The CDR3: CASSLITGTGEYF. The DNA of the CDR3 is TGTGCCAGCAGCCTCATCACCGGGACAGGGGAATACTTC. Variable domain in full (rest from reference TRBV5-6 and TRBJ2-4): DAGVTQSPTHLIKTRGQQVTLRCSPKSGHDTVSWYQQALGQGPQFIFQYYEEEERQRGNFPDRFSGHQFPNYSSELNVNALLLGDSALYLCASSLITGTGEYFGAGTRLSVL.

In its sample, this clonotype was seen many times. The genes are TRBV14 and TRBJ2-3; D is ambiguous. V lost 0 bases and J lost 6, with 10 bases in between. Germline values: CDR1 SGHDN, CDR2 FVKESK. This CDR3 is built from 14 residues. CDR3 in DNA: TGTGCCAGCAGCCAAGATAGTCCTCCGGATACGCAGTATTTT. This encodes CASSQDSPPDTQYF. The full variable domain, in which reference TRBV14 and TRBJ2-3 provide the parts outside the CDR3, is EAGVTQFPSHSVIEKGQTVTLRCDPISGHDNLYWYRRVMGKEIKFLLHFVKESKQDESGMPNNRFLAERTGGTYSTLKVQPAELEDSGVYFCASSQDSPPDTQYFGPGTRLTVL.

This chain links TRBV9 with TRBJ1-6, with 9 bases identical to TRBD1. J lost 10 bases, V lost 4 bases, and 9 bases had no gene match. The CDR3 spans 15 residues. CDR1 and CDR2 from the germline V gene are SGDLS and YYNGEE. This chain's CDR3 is CASSSGQGIESPLHF. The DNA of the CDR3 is TGTGCCAGCAGCTCGGGACAGGGTATAGAATCACCCCTCCACTTT.

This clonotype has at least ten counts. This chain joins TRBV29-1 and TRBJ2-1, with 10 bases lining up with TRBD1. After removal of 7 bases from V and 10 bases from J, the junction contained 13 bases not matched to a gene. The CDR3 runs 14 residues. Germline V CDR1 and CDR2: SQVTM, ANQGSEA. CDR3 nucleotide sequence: TGCAGCGGCAGCCGGGACAGGGGAATTTGGGAGCAGTTCTTC. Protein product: CSGSRDRGIWEQFF.

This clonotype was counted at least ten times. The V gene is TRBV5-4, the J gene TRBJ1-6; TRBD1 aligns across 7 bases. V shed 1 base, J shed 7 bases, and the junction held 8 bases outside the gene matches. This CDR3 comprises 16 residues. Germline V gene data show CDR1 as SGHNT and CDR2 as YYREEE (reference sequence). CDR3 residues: CASSLKTGTINSPLHF. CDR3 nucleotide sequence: TGTGCCAGCAGCTTGAAGACAGGGACTATCAATTCACCCCTCCACTTT.

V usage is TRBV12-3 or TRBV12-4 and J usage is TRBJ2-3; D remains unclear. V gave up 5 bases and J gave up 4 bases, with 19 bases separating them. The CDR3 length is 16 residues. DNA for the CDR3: TGTGCCAGCAGTCGAAGTGGAATACAGATCTCAGATACGCAGTATTTT. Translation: CASSRSGIQISDTQYF.

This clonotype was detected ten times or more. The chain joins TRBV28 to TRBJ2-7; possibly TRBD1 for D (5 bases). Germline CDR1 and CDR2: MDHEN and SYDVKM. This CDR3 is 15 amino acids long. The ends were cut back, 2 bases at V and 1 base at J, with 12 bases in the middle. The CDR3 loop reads CASSLILGPSYEQYF. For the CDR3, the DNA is TGTGCCAGCAGTTTAATCCTGGGGCCGTCCTACGAGCAGTACTTC.

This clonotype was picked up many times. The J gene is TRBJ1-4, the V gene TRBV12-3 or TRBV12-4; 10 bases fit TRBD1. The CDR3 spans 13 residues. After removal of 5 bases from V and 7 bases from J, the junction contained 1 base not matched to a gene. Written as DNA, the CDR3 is TGTGCCAGCAGTCGACAGGGGGCTGAAAAACTGTTTTTT. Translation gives CASSRQGAEKLFF.

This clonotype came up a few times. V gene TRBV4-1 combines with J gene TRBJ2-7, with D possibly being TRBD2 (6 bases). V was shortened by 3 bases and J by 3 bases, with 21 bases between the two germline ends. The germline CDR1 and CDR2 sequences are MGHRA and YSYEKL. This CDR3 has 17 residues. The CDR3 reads CASSHRTLGGALYEQYF. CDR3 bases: TGCGCCAGCAGCCATAGAACCCTCGGCGGGGCACTCTACGAGCAGTACTTC.

The CDR3 DNA is TGCGCCAGCAGCTTGGCCGACGGGGAGCTGTTTTTT. Translated, it gives CASSLADGELFF. The chain has TRBV5-1 and TRBJ2-2; D is unclear. V was cut by 0 bases and J by 7 bases, with 4 bases left in between. CDR1 and CDR2 (germline): SGHRS, YFSETQ. CDR3 length equals 12 residues.

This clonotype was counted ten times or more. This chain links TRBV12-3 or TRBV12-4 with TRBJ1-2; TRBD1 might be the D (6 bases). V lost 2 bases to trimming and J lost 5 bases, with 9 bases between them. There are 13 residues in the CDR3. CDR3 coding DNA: TGTGCCAGCAGTTTAACGAGGGGGTATGGCTACACCTTC. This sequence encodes CASSLTRGYGYTF.

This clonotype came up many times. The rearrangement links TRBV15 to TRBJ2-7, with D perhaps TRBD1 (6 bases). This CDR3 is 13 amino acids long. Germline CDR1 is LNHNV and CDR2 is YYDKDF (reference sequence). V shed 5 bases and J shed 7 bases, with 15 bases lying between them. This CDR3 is CATSQSYREEQYF. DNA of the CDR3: TGTGCCACCAGCCAGAGCTACAGGGAAGAGCAGTACTTC.

CDR3 nucleotide sequence: TGTGCCAGCAGCTTATCCGGGACAGGGTTAATTAGCGGGGAGCTGTTTTTT. Translated, it gives CASSLSGTGLISGELFF. The chain carries TRBV11-3 and TRBJ2-2; 9 bases agree with TRBD1. Per the germline V gene, CDR1 is SGHNT and CDR2 is YENEEA. V shed 2 bases and J 7 bases; nucleotides not matched to a gene: 11. CDR3 length equals 17 residues.

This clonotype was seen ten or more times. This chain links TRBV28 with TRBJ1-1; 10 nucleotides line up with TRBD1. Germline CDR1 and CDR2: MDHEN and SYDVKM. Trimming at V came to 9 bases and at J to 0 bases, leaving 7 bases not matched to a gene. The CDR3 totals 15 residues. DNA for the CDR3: TGTGCCAGTACCGGGACAGGGGACATGAACACTGAAGCTTTCTTT. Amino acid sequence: CASTGTGDMNTEAFF.

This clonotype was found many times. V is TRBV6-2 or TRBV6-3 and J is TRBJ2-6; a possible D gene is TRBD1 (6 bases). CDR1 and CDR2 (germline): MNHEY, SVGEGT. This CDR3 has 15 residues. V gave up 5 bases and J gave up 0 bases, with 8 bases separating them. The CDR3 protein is CASSAGVSGANVLTF. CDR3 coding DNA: TGTGCCAGCAGTGCAGGGGTCTCTGGGGCCAACGTCCTGACTTTC.

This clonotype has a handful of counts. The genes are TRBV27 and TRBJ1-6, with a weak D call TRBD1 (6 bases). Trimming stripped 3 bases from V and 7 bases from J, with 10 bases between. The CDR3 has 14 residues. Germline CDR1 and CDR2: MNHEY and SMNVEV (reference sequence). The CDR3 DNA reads TGTGCCAGCAGTTTCGAGGGGGAGAATTCACCCCTCCACTTT. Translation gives CASSFEGENSPLHF.

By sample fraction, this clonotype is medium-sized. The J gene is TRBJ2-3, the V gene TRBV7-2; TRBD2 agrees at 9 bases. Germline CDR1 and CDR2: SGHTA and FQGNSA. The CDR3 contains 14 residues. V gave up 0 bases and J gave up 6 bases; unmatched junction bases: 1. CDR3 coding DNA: TGTGCCAGCAGCTTAGCGCGGGAGGGCGATACGCAGTATTTT. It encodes CASSLAREGDTQYF.

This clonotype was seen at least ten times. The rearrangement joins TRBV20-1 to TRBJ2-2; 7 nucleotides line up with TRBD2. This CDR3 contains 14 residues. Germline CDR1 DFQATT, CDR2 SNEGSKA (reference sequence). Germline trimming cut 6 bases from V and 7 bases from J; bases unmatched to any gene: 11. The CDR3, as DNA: TGCAGTGCCCGTCGGGACGGGGGGATCGGGGAGCTGTTTTTT. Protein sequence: CSARRDGGIGELFF.